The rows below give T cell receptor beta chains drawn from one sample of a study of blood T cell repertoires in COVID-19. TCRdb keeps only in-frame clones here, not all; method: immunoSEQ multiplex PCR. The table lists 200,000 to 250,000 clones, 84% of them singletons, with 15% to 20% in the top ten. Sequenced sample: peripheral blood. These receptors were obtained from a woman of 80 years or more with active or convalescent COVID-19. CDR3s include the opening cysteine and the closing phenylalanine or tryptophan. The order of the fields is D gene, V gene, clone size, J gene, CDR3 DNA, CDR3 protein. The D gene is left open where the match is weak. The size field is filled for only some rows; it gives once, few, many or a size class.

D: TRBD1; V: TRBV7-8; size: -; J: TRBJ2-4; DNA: TGTGCCAGCAGCCCGACAGGGGGTTTAGCCAAAAACATTCAGTACTTC; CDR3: CASSPTGGLAKNIQYF
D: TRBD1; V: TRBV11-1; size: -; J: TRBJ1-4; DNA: TGTGCCAGCAGCTTAGGGACAGGGCGTGAAAAACTGTTTTTT; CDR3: CASSLGTGREKLFF
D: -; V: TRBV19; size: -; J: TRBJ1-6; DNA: TGTGCCAGTAGTGGGGCAGGCCTAAAGTGGGATTCACCCCTCCACTTT; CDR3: CASSGAGLKWDSPLHF
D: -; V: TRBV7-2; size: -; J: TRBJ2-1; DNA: TGTGCCAGCAGCTTAGCCGTCTTCAATGAGCAGTTCTTC; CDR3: CASSLAVFNEQFF
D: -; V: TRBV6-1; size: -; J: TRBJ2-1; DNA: TGTGCCAGCACTCCCCCCGGGGGTGGCGAGCAGTTCTTC; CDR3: CASTPPGGGEQFF
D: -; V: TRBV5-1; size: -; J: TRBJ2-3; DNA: TGCGCCAGCAGCTTGGATAGCAGCACAGATACGCAGTATTTT; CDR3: CASSLDSSTDTQYF
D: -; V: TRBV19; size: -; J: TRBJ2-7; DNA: TGTGCCAGTAGCGAACAGTTCTTCCCATCCTACGAGCAGTACTTC; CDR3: CASSEQFFPSYEQYF
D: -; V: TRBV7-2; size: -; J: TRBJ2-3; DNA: TGTGCCAGCAGCTCTCGCGGTCCCCCTAGCACAGATACGCAGTATTTT; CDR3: CASSSRGPPSTDTQYF
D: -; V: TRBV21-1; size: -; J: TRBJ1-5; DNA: TGTGCCAGCCTTGGAGAGGACAGGGAAGGTCAAAGATGCAATCAGCCCCAGCATTTT; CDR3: CASLGEDREGQRCNQPQHF
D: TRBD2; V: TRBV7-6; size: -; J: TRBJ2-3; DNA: TGTGCCAGCAGTCCCTTTAGCGGGAGTGGAGATACGCAGTATTTT; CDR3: CASSPFSGSGDTQYF
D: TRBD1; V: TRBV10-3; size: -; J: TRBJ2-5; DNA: TGTGCCATCAGTAGGGACAGGGGGCAAGAGACCCAGTACTTC; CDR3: CAISRDRGQETQYF
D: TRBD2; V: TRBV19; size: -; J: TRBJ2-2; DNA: TGTGCCAGTAGTCACGTCCTAGCGGCCAACACCGGGGAGCTGTTTTTT; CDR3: CASSHVLAANTGELFF
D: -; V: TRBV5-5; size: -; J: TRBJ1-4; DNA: TGTGCCAGCAGCTCGCAGGGCACAACTAATGAAAAACTGTTTTTT; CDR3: CASSSQGTTNEKLFF
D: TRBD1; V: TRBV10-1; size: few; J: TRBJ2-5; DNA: TGCGCCAGCAGTGGGACAGGGGGGTTCGGTTGGACCCAGTACTTC; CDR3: CASSGTGGFGWTQYF
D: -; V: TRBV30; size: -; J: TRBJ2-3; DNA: TGTGCCTGGAGTGTAACTAGCATACCAGATACGCAGTATTTT; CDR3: CAWSVTSIPDTQYF
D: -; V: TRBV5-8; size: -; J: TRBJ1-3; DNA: TGTGCCAGCAGCCTCATAGTGACAGGCGGAAACACCATATATTTT; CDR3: CASSLIVTGGNTIYF
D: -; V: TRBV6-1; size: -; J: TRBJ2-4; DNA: TGTGCCAGCAGTGAAGAAGGGCAGGGCGTAGCCAAAAACATTCAGTACTTC; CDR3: CASSEEGQGVAKNIQYF
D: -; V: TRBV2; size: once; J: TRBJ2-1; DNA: TGTGCCAGCACCAGACTAAATGTGGGCAATGAGCAGTTCTTC; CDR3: CASTRLNVGNEQFF
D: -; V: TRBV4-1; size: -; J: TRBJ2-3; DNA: TGCGCCAGCAGCCAACCGTCAGATACGCAGTATTTT; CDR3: CASSQPSDTQYF
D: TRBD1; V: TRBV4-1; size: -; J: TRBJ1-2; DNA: TGCGCCAGCAGCCAAACAGGGGGCTCTAACTATGGCTACACCTTC; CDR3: CASSQTGGSNYGYTF
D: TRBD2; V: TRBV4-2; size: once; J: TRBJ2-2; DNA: TGTGCCAGCAGCCCTCCAGCGGGGGGGCCGGCCGGGGAGCTGTTTTTT; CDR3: CASSPPAGGPAGELFF
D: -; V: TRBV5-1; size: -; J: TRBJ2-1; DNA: TGCGCCAGCAGCTTGGGACAGTCCTACAATGAGCAGTTCTTC; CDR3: CASSLGQSYNEQFF
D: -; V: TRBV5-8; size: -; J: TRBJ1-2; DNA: TGTGCCAGCAGCTTCCGGGACTATGGCTACACCTTC; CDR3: CASSFRDYGYTF
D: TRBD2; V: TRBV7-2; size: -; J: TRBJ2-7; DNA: TGTGCCAGCAGCCCACCCAACGGGAGGGTTTCCTACGAGCAGTACTTC; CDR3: CASSPPNGRVSYEQYF
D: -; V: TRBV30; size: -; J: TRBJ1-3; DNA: TGTGCCTGGAGTAGCAGGGAAGGGGGAAACACCATATATTTT; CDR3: CAWSSREGGNTIYF
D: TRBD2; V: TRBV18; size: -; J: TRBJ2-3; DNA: TGTGCCAGCTCACCAGTCCCGGGACTAGCGGTTTATACGCAGTATTTT; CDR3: CASSPVPGLAVYTQYF
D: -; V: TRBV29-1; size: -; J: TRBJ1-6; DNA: TGCAGCCCGGATCCTAATCTCCCCCTCCACTTT; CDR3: CSPDPNLPLHF
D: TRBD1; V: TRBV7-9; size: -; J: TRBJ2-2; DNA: TGTGCCAGCAGCACCCCTACGGACAGGGCTACTTACACCGGGGAGCTGTTTTTT; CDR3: CASSTPTDRATYTGELFF
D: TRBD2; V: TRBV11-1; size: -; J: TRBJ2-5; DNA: TGTGCCAGCAGCCGACCGGGACTAGCGGGAGTGGGCCAGTACTTC; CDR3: CASSRPGLAGVGQYF
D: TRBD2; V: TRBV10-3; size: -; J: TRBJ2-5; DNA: TGTGCCATGGGACTAGCGGGGAAAGAGACCCAGTACTTC; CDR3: CAMGLAGKETQYF
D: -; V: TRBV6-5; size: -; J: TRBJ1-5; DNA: TGTGCCACGGGGGGGGCGCGCAATCAGCCCCAGCATTTT; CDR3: CATGGARNQPQHF
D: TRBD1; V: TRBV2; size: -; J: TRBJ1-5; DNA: TGTGCCAGCAGTGGGACAGGTTTTAATCAGCCCCAGCATTTT; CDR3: CASSGTGFNQPQHF
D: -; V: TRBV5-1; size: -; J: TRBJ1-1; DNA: TGCGCCAGCAGCGGTGGGCGGAGGGGCACTGAAGCTTTCTTT; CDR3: CASSGGRRGTEAFF
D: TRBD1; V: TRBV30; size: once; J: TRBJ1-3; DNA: TGTGCCTGGGACAGGGGACTCGGAAACACCATATATTTT; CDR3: CAWDRGLGNTIYF
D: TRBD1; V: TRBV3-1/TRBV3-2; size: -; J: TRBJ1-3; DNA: TGTGCCAGCAGCCGGAAGCCCCCGGGACAGGGGGCTTTCTCTGGAAACACCATATATTTT; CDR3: CASSRKPPGQGAFSGNTIYF
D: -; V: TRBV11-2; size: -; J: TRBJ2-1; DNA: TGTGCCAGCAGCTTAGATTTCACGGGAGCATCCTACAATGAGCAGTTCTTC; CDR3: CASSLDFTGASYNEQFF
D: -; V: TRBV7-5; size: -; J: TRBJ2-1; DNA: TGTGCCAGAAGAGACAGGGAGGTCCACGGAAACTACAATGAGCAGTTCTTC; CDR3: CARRDREVHGNYNEQFF
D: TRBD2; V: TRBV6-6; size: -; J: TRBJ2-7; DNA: TGTGCCAGCAGTCGAACAGCTAGCGGGAGTTTTTACGAGCAGTACTTC; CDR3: CASSRTASGSFYEQYF
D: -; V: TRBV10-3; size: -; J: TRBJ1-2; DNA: TGTGCCATCAGGAACCTGGGAGGGTATGGCTACACCTTC; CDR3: CAIRNLGGYGYTF
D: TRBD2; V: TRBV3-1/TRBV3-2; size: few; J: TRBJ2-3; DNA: TGTGCCAGCAGCACCCGGACTAGCGGGAGCTATACGCAGTATTTT; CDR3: CASSTRTSGSYTQYF
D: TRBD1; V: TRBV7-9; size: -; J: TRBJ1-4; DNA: TGTGCCAGCAGACTGGGACAGGCAAAATCAACTAATGAAAAACTGTTTTTT; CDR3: CASRLGQAKSTNEKLFF
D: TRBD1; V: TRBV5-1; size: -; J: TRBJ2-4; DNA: TGCGCCAGCAGCGCCGCTACGGACAGGGCGGCCAACATTCAGTACTTC; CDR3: CASSAATDRAANIQYF
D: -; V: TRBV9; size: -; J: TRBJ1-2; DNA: TGTGCCAGCAGCGTAGACAGAAACTATGGCTACACCTTC; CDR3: CASSVDRNYGYTF
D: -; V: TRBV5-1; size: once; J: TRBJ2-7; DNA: TGCGCCAGCAGCTTGGATACAGGTCAGTCCTACGAGCAGTACTTC; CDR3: CASSLDTGQSYEQYF
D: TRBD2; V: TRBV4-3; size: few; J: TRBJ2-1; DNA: TGCGCCAGCAGCCCCACTAGCGGGGGCTACAATGAGCAGTTCTTC; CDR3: CASSPTSGGYNEQFF
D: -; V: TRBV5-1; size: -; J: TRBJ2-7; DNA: TGCGCCAGCGTCCCTTCCCCGGGCTCCTACGAGCAGTACTTC; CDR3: CASVPSPGSYEQYF
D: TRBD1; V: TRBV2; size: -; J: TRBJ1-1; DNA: TGTGCCAGCAGTGGGACAGGGGGCTGGACTGAAGCTTTCTTT; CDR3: CASSGTGGWTEAFF
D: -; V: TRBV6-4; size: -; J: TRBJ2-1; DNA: TGTGCCAGCAGTGACGAGTCAGGGGTGGGTGAGCAGTTCTTC; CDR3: CASSDESGVGEQFF
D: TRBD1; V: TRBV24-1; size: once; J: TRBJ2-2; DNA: TGTGCCACCAGTGATTCACAGGGGGCAACCGGGGAGCTGTTTTTT; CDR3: CATSDSQGATGELFF
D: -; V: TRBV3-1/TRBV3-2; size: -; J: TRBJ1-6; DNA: TGTGCCAGCAGCCAAGACGGCAGGTTAGGATCACCCCTCCACTTT; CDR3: CASSQDGRLGSPLHF
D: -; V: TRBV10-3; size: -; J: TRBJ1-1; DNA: TGTGCCATCAGCGAAACAGGGCTAGCTTTCTTT; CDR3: CAISETGLAFF
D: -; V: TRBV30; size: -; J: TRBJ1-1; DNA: TGTGCCTGGAGAGAATACAGGAACACTGAAGCTTTCTTT; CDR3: CAWREYRNTEAFF
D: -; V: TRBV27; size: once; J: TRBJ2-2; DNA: TGTGCCAGCAGTTTGTGGGGCCCCGGCGGGGGCGCTTACACCGGGGAGCTGTTTTTT; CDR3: CASSLWGPGGGAYTGELFF
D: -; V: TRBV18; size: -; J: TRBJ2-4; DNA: TGTGCCAGCTCACCACCGGCCTTAGCGGCCGCCAAAAACATTCAGTACTTC; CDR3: CASSPPALAAAKNIQYF
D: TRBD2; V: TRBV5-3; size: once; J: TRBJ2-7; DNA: TGTGCCAGAAGCCCCGAACTAGCGGGAGTATCCTACGAGCAGTACTTC; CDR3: CARSPELAGVSYEQYF
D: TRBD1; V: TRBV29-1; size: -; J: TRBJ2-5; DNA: TGCAGCATCCCAGGGACAGGGGTACGGGAGACCCAGTACTTC; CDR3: CSIPGTGVRETQYF
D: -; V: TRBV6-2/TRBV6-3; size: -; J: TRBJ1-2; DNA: TGTGCCAGCAGTTACAGTGGCAGGGCCTATGGCTACACCTTC; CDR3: CASSYSGRAYGYTF